The subject of this entry is one T cell receptor (beta chain). What it binds is not known. These data originate in a study of graft-versus-host responses after intestinal transplantation. About the research overall: For approximately three years after anti-thymocyte globulin induction, all recipients took tacrolimus and steroids.

J lost 4 bases, V lost 0 bases, and 4 bases had no gene match. CDR3 length: 15 residues. The germline V gene encodes CDR1 MGHRA and CDR2 YSYEKL. Profiled with immunoSEQ multiplex PCR; TCRdb holds only in-frame clones, not every one. This sample has roughly 110,000 clones, with roughly 89% found just once. Study-wide findings and caveats: Marrow from the recipient contained GvH clones, some of which had appeared first in ileum or blood. Peak circulating GvH clone levels tracked with early post-transplant HvG declines.

Sequencing used unstimulated CD4+ T cells sorted from spleen or lymph node cells, obtained before transplant. This sequence originates from a human donor who was the organ donor for an intestinal transplant. The chain recombines TRBV4-1 with TRBJ1-2; 8 positions match TRBD1. Here the CDR3 reads CASSQEDRAIYGYTF. CDR3 in DNA: TGCGCCAGCAGCCAAGAGGACAGGGCTATCTATGGCTACACCTTC.